This is a list of T cell receptor beta chains from one sample in a study of cytomegalovirus exposure and HLA in healthy donors. Libraries were prepared by immunoSEQ multiplex PCR; TCRdb keeps only in-frame clonotypes and omits some of them. The sample gives around 140,000 clones, 75% to 85% of which show up once; about 2.4% is in the top ten. The sequenced sample was PBMCs. The receptors shown here come from a man between 45 and 60 years old in good health and CMV-seronegative. Both conserved end residues are part of each CDR3. D genes are given only for firm matches. Clone size appears in some rows only: once, few, many, or a class for an expanded clone.

TRBV6-1	TRBD1	.	TRBJ2-5	TGTGCCGGAGAAGACAGGGTCCTTGAGACCCAGTACTTC	CAGEDRVLETQYF
TRBV11-2	.	.	TRBJ2-7	TGTGCCAGCAGCCCCGGGACAGCCGGGGGCTACGAGCAGTACTTC	CASSPGTAGGYEQYF
TRBV14	.	.	TRBJ1-1	TGTGCCAGCAGCCAAGGAGGGGGGGTCACTGAAGCTTTCTTT	CASSQGGGVTEAFF
TRBV18	TRBD2	few	TRBJ2-5	TGTGCCAGCTCACCGCGGAGCGGGGGCGAAGAGACCCAGTACTTC	CASSPRSGGEETQYF
TRBV6-6	.	.	TRBJ2-5	TGTGCCAGCAGTTACCTAACCGGGGGAGAGACCCAGTACTTC	CASSYLTGGETQYF
TRBV28	TRBD1	.	TRBJ2-7	TGTGCCAGCAGTGCGGGACAGGTCTCCTACGAGCAGTACTTC	CASSAGQVSYEQYF
TRBV7-9	TRBD2	.	TRBJ2-3	TGTGCCAGCAGCTTAAGGCTTATCTCTAGCGGATATAGCACAGATACGCAGTATTTT	CASSLRLISSGYSTDTQYF
TRBV7-2	TRBD2	few	TRBJ2-7	TGTGCCAGCAGCTCCCCCCCTAGCGGGAGGCGCGAGCAGTACTTC	CASSSPPSGRREQYF
TRBV7-2	TRBD2	.	TRBJ2-1	TGTGCCAGCAGCTTAGTCGGGACTAGCGGGAGTGATGAGCAGTTCTTC	CASSLVGTSGSDEQFF
TRBV6-5	.	few	TRBJ1-5	TGTGCCAGCAGTTACTCCAGGGATCAGCCCCAGCATTTT	CASSYSRDQPQHF
TRBV9	.	.	TRBJ2-7	TGTGCCAGCAGCGTAGATGCAGGGGACTACGAGCAGTACTTC	CASSVDAGDYEQYF
TRBV7-9	TRBD2	.	TRBJ2-7	TGTGCCAGCAGCCTCAGGGAGGGGCTGACCCCCTACGAGCAGTACTTC	CASSLREGLTPYEQYF
TRBV7-2	.	.	TRBJ2-1	TGTGCCAGCAGCTTAGATTGGGGCTCATTGTTCTTC	CASSLDWGSLFF
TRBV19	.	.	TRBJ1-5	TGTGCCAGTAGTGAACAGGGACCCAATCAGCCCCAGCATTTT	CASSEQGPNQPQHF
TRBV28	TRBD2	.	TRBJ2-3	TGTGCCAGCAGGCCTAGCGGGGGCCCATATACAGATACGCAGTATTTT	CASRPSGGPYTDTQYF
TRBV19	TRBD2	.	TRBJ2-7	TGTGCCAGTAGTATTCTGGCTAGCGGGAGGGCCTACGAGCAGTACTTC	CASSILASGRAYEQYF
TRBV28	.	.	TRBJ1-1	TGTGCCAGCCTACCCGGGGGGGAGGTGACTGAAGCTTTCTTT	CASLPGGEVTEAFF
TRBV6-1	.	.	TRBJ1-2	TGTGCCAGCCCACCCGACGGGTCAATTAACTATGGCTACACCTTC	CASPPDGSINYGYTF
TRBV6-5	TRBD1	.	TRBJ1-2	TGTGCCAGCAGTTACTCTGCCCGGGACAGGGTCTATGGCTACACCTTC	CASSYSARDRVYGYTF
TRBV5-5	TRBD1	.	TRBJ1-2	TGTGCCAGCAGCTTGGGACAGGGAGAGGATGGCTACACCTTC	CASSLGQGEDGYTF
TRBV11-2	.	.	TRBJ2-7	TGTGCCAGCAGCTGGAAGGGGCTCTACGAGCAGTACTTC	CASSWKGLYEQYF
TRBV7-3	.	.	TRBJ1-1	TGTGCCAGCAGCTCAGGGTTGGGCACTGAAGCTTTCTTT	CASSSGLGTEAFF
TRBV7-9	TRBD1	.	TRBJ1-6	TGTGCCAGCAGCTCCGGGACAGGGTATTCACCCCTCCACTTT	CASSSGTGYSPLHF
TRBV7-6	.	.	TRBJ2-7	TGTGCCAGCAGCCCTCAGGGCCTCGAGCAGTACTTC	CASSPQGLEQYF
TRBV7-2	.	.	TRBJ1-1	TGTGCCAGCAGCTCGCGGGAAGTCCGAGAAGCTTTCTTT	CASSSREVREAFF
TRBV18	.	.	TRBJ1-1	TGTGCCAGCTCGCCCCCGGGGGTGTGGGACACTGAAGCTTTCTTT	CASSPPGVWDTEAFF
TRBV5-8	.	.	TRBJ2-7	TGTGCCAGCAGCGGATTCAAACAGACAGGCTGGGGCGAGCAGTACTTC	CASSGFKQTGWGEQYF
TRBV5-6	.	.	TRBJ2-1	TGTGCCAGCAGCTGGCTAGCGCCCCCGTACAATGAGCAGTTCTTC	CASSWLAPPYNEQFF
TRBV25-1	.	.	TRBJ2-7	TGTGCCAGCAGTGATCCCCCCTACGAGCAGTACTTC	CASSDPPYEQYF
TRBV7-9	.	few	TRBJ2-5	TGTGCCAGTCAGGGTTTCGACCAAGAGACCCAGTACTTC	CASQGFDQETQYF
TRBV6-1	.	once	TRBJ2-6	TGTGCCAGCAGTGAAGAAGCCGGGGGTGGCCCGTCTGGGGCCAACGTCCTGACTTTC	CASSEEAGGGPSGANVLTF
TRBV5-1	TRBD2	.	TRBJ2-1	TGCGCCAGCAGCTTGCGTACTAGCGGGGGAAACAATGAGCAGTTCTTC	CASSLRTSGGNNEQFF
TRBV14	.	few	TRBJ2-7	TGTGCCAGCAGCCCAGGCGGCAGGGGTATTTACGAGCAGTACTTC	CASSPGGRGIYEQYF
TRBV30	.	.	TRBJ1-2	TGTGCCTGGAGTCCCCGCGGGGATGAGGGCTACACCTTC	CAWSPRGDEGYTF
TRBV29-1	.	.	TRBJ1-4	TGCAGCGTTGGCTGGTCGCCGGGAAAACTGTTTTTT	CSVGWSPGKLFF
TRBV7-9	.	.	TRBJ1-5	TGTGCCAGCAGCTTAGCTGGCGGGATAAACCAGCCCCAGCATTTT	CASSLAGGINQPQHF
TRBV11-3	.	.	TRBJ2-4	TGTGCCAGCAGCTTAGTGGGGGGATTAGCCAAAAACATTCAGTACTTC	CASSLVGGLAKNIQYF
TRBV21-1	.	.	TRBJ1-5	TGTGCCAGCAGCAGTGGGACACCGACTAGCAATCAGCCCCAGCATTTT	CASSSGTPTSNQPQHF
TRBV2	TRBD2	few	TRBJ2-7	TGTGCCAGCAGGGACAGACTAGCGGGGGACTACGAGCAGTACTTC	CASRDRLAGDYEQYF
TRBV9	.	once	TRBJ2-6	TGTGCCAGCAGCGTTTACGAGTCTGGGGCCAACGTCCTGACTTTC	CASSVYESGANVLTF
TRBV6-1	.	few	TRBJ2-7	TGTGCCAGCAGTACAGGGAGAATATCCTACGAGCAGTACTTC	CASSTGRISYEQYF
TRBV30	.	.	TRBJ2-2	TGTGCCTGGCAGGGGATTGGGGCCGGGGAGCTGTTTTTC	CAWQGIGAGELFF
TRBV18	.	once	TRBJ2-7	TGTGCCAGCTCACCAATCCCGTCCAGCTCCTACGAGCAGTACTTC	CASSPIPSSSYEQYF
TRBV5-1	TRBD1	few	TRBJ2-1	TGCGCCAGCAGCTTGGGACTGGGACAGGGTAATGAGCAGTTCTTC	CASSLGLGQGNEQFF
TRBV4-1	TRBD2	few	TRBJ2-3	TGCGCCAGCAGCCAACAACCTAGCGGGAGCCATGAAGATACGCAGTATTTT	CASSQQPSGSHEDTQYF
TRBV30	.	.	TRBJ1-1	TGTGCCTGGAGTGTACAAGAAAGTGGTGAAGCTTTCTTT	CAWSVQESGEAFF
TRBV29-1	.	.	TRBJ2-7	TGCAGCGTTGAAACAGCGGGCTATACTAGCTCCTACGAGCAGTACTTC	CSVETAGYTSSYEQYF
TRBV2	.	.	TRBJ2-2	TGTGCCAGCAGTGACTCAGCGATGAACACCGGGGAGCTGTTTTTT	CASSDSAMNTGELFF
TRBV2	TRBD1	.	TRBJ2-5	TGTGCCAGCAATGGACAGGGTACTCAAGAGACCCAGTACTTC	CASNGQGTQETQYF
TRBV5-1	TRBD1	once	TRBJ2-6	TGCGCCAGCAGCCCGAGGACAGTGGGACAGGGGACCAACGTCCTGACTTTC	CASSPRTVGQGTNVLTF
TRBV4-1	TRBD2	few	TRBJ2-7	TGCGCCAGCAGCCAGGGCGGGGGCTACGAGCAGTACTTC	CASSQGGGYEQYF
TRBV5-4	TRBD2	.	TRBJ2-3	TGTGCCAGCAGCCGGGGCGGGGGAGCGGGGAGCACAGATACGCAGTATTTT	CASSRGGGAGSTDTQYF